Listed here are 14 T cell receptor beta chains from one sample, sequenced in a study of blood T cell repertoires in COVID-19. Sequencing was performed with immunoSEQ multiplex PCR; in TCRdb, only in-frame clones are kept and a portion is missing. The sample lists approximately 160,000 clones; less than 90% were seen once. Sequenced input: PBMCs or T cells enriched from blood (not recorded which). Receptors originate from a woman between 45 and 65 years old who had recovered from COVID-19.

The CDR3 here is CASSLVIRLAGGGDTQYF. Here the CDR3 DNA reads TGTGCCAGCAGCTTAGTCATTAGACTAGCGGGAGGAGGAGATACGCAGTATTTT. The rearrangement joins TRBV7-9 to TRBJ2-3; 13 bases map to TRBD2. J lost 5 bases, V lost 1 base, and 9 bases had no gene match. CDR3 length: 18 amino acids. Germline V gene data show CDR1 as SEHNR and CDR2 as FQNEAQ (reference sequence).

The sample holds one count of this clone. Written as DNA, the CDR3 is TGTGCCAGCAGCCAAAAAGTCGGGACTAGAAACACAGATACGCAGTATTTT. Translated: CASSQKVGTRNTDTQYF. J is TRBJ2-3 and V is TRBV3-1 (or the pseudogene TRBV3-2); 8 nucleotides align to TRBD2. The J segment lost 2 bases and the V segment lost 2 bases, leaving 9 bases of the junction unmatched. The CDR3 is 17 residues long. Germline values: CDR1 LGHDT, CDR2 YNNKEL (reference sequence).

The gene calls are TRBV18 and TRBJ2-7; 7 nucleotides match TRBD2. Germline-derived CDR1 and CDR2 are KGHSH and LQKENI. The CDR3 has 15 residues. V was pared by 6 bases and J by 3 bases, with 11 bases of the junction left unmatched. For the CDR3, the DNA is TGTGCCAGCTCCCCGTCCCTTGGCGGGGGCTACGAGCAGTACTTC. Its translation is CASSPSLGGGYEQYF.

The chain has TRBV27 and TRBJ2-3; 8 bases line up with TRBD2. The germline V gene has CDR1 MNHEY and CDR2 SMNVEV (reference sequence). J lost 3 bases, V lost 0 bases, and 5 bases had no gene match. The CDR3 contains 16 residues. Here the CDR3 reads CASSLSLAGNTDTQYF. The CDR3 DNA reads TGTGCCAGCAGTTTATCTCTAGCGGGTAATACAGATACGCAGTATTTT.

The chain combines TRBV4-1 with TRBJ2-2; D uncertain. Germline CDR1 MGHRA, CDR2 YSYEKL. Trimming took 5 bases from V and 4 from J, leaving 11 bases between them. The CDR3 contains 14 residues. The DNA for the CDR3 is TGCGCCAGCAGCACCCCGTCACTCACCGGGGAGCTGTTTTTT. The encoded protein is CASSTPSLTGELFF.

This clone was counted only a few times. The genes are TRBV6-5 and TRBJ1-5, with TRBD1 identical over 9 bases. The length of the CDR3 is 14 residues. J was trimmed by 9 bases and V by 6 bases; bases with no gene match: 9. Germline CDR1 is MNHEY and CDR2 is SVGAGI. DNA of the CDR3: TGTGCCAGCAGATTCGGACAGGGGCTAGGGCCCCAGCATTTT. It specifies CASRFGQGLGPQHF.

The chain joins TRBV18 to TRBJ2-1, with no clear D. Germline CDR1 and CDR2: KGHSH and LQKENI. Trimming pared 3 bases from V and 0 bases from J, leaving 12 bases between. The CDR3 covers 16 residues. The CDR3 coding sequence is TGTGCCAGCTCACCGGTCTATAGGAGCTCCTACAATGAGCAGTTCTTC. Translation gives CASSPVYRSSYNEQFF.

Points on this clone: The sample has other DNA sequences that encode this CDR3 too. V and J are TRBV19 and TRBJ1-5; the D gene is possibly TRBD1 (6 bases). The CDR3 covers 14 residues. Between the trimmed V and J ends, which lost 3 bases and 2 bases, there was a span of 8 bases. Germline V gene data show CDR1 as LNHDA and CDR2 as SQIVND (reference sequence). The CDR3 sequence is CASSIRTGNQPQHF. CDR3 nucleotides: TGTGCCAGTAGTATTAGGACAGGCAATCAGCCCCAGCATTTT.

This chain's CDR3 is CATSDSADRYTGELFF. As DNA, the CDR3 is TGTGCCACCAGTGATTCGGCGGACAGATACACCGGGGAGCTGTTTTTT. The rearrangement links TRBV24-1 to TRBJ2-2, with D possibly being TRBD1 (6 bases). Germline V CDR1 and CDR2: KGHDR, SFDVKD. CDR3 length equals 16 residues. Trimming pared 2 bases from V and 3 bases from J, leaving 12 bases between.

The CDR3 DNA is TGCGCCAGCAGCCTCTCCGGACAGTTGGGAAACACCATATATTTT. Amino acids: CASSLSGQLGNTIYF. The chain employs TRBV4-1 and TRBJ1-3, with D perhaps TRBD1 (6 bases). V shed 4 bases and J shed 4 bases, with 14 bases lying between them. CDR1 MGHRA and CDR2 YSYEKL come from the germline V gene. CDR3 length: 15 amino acids.

V usage is TRBV9 and J usage is TRBJ1-1; D is uncertain. CDR1 SGDLS and CDR2 YYNGEE come from the germline V gene. With 4 bases removed from V and 3 bases from J, the gap between germline ends came to 22 bases. The CDR3 has 17 residues. The CDR3 here is CASSPLAEGLIYTEAFF. CDR3 nucleotides: TGTGCCAGCAGCCCTTTAGCGGAGGGCCTTATTTACACTGAAGCTTTCTTT.

In this sample, this clone turned up once. This chain uses TRBV7-6 with TRBJ1-6; D unclear. CDR3 length equals 16 residues. V was trimmed by 5 bases and J by 9 bases, leaving 20 bases between them. The germline gives CDR1 SGHVS, CDR2 FNYEAQ. CDR3: CASSPFPQVAGSPLHF. The CDR3 DNA reads TGTGCCAGCAGCCCCTTCCCCCAGGTGGCAGGTTCACCCCTCCACTTT.

The chain joins TRBV24-1 to TRBJ2-5; 8 positions agree with TRBD1. Losses at the gene ends were 2 bases for V and 2 bases for J; bases not matched to a gene: 3. Germline V lookup: CDR1 KGHDR, CDR2 SFDVKD. The CDR3 runs 15 residues. The CDR3 loop is CATSDWTGTQETQYF. CDR3 nucleotide sequence: TGTGCCACCAGTGATTGGACAGGGACACAAGAGACCCAGTACTTC.

The chain uses TRBV7-9 and TRBJ2-3; D is possibly TRBD1 (6 bases). Germline CDR1 and CDR2: SEHNR and FQNEAQ (reference sequence). CDR3 length: 14 residues. The ends were cut back, 2 bases at V and 9 bases at J, with 15 bases in the middle. This CDR3 reads CASSLNRVEDTQYF. The CDR3 region has the DNA TGTGCCAGCAGCTTAAACAGGGTAGAAGACACGCAGTATTTT.